This T cell receptor beta chain was documented in a study of early T cells in non-severe SARS-CoV-2 infection. Study-wide background: Bulk RNA taken from unsorted whole blood was sequenced, leaving chains unpaired.

Separate cDNA molecules each had unique molecular identifiers attached to them. In TCRdb, the 5' RACE reads were re-called with MiXCR into one record per CDR3 protein. This sample carries 20,000 to 25,000 distinct CDR3 sequences, roughly 4.8% of them seen once, and the ten largest clones take about 6.9%. Study-wide points: Lookups in VDJdb leaned toward anti-spike CD8 responses and missed private and CD4 specificities.

The germline CDR1 and CDR2 sequences are SGHDN and FVKESK. The length of the CDR3 is 15 residues. V lost 0 bases to trimming and J lost 9 bases, with 15 bases between them. As regards this clonotype: Its antigen is currently unknown.

The receptor comes from an adult who was a healthcare worker with PCR-confirmed SARS-CoV-2 infection or an uninfected control (not recorded which). The sequenced sample was whole blood. This chain links TRBV14 with TRBJ2-1; D might be TRBD1 (6 bases). In nucleotides, the CDR3 is TGTGCCAGCAGCCAAGATCGGTCAGGGGCGGCTGAGCAGTTCTTC. It codes for CASSQDRSGAAEQFF.